These T cell receptor beta chains were read from a single sample in a study of CD8 T cells in Susac syndrome. Using its own MiXCR run on the immunoSEQ multiplex PCR reads, TCRdb lists one record per CDR3 protein. The sample lists approximately 210,000 distinct CDR3 sequences; approximately 95% were seen once. Sequenced: CD4+ T cells from PBMCs. These receptors all stem from a human donor with multiple sclerosis. Each CDR3 is given with its conserved first and last residue. A D gene is named only where the DNA matches it firmly. The size entry is marked missing in some rows and otherwise reads once, few, many or a size class.

CDR3aa | CDR3nt | abundance | j_gene | len | v_gene | d_gene
CASSKPGLAVITGELFF | TGTGCCAGCAGCAAACCGGGACTAGCGGTAATCACCGGGGAGCTGTTTTTT | NA | TRBJ2-2 | 17 | TRBV9 | TRBD2
CASSYSPTSYEQYF | TGTGCCAGCAGTTACTCCCCCACGAGCTACGAGCAGTACTTC | once | TRBJ2-7 | 14 | TRBV6-6 | NA
CASSLDPSYNEQFF | TGCGCCAGCAGCTTGGATCCTTCCTACAATGAGCAGTTCTTC | once | TRBJ2-1 | 14 | TRBV5-1 | NA
CSVLSRVNLYGYTF | TGCAGCGTCTTGAGTCGGGTCAACCTCTATGGCTACACCTTC | NA | TRBJ1-2 | 14 | TRBV29-1 | NA
CASSEGRANTEAFF | TGTGCCAGCAGTGAGGGCAGGGCGAACACTGAAGCTTTCTTT | NA | TRBJ1-1 | 14 | TRBV2 | NA
CSAGGEQYF | TGCAGTGCCGGGGGCGAGCAGTACTTC | NA | TRBJ2-7 | 9 | TRBV20-1 | NA
CASSPAGLSYEQYF | TGTGCCAGCTCACCAGCGGGACTCTCCTACGAGCAGTACTTC | NA | TRBJ2-7 | 14 | TRBV18 | NA
CSATPMNTEAFF | TGCAGCGCCACCCCCATGAACACTGAAGCTTTCTTT | NA | TRBJ1-1 | 12 | TRBV29-1 | NA
CSASSPTGTGDLNEQYF | TGCAGTGCTAGTTCGCCGACCGGGACAGGGGACCTCAACGAGCAGTACTTC | NA | TRBJ2-7 | 17 | TRBV20-1 | TRBD1
CASKDARYEQYF | TGTGCCAGCAAGGACGCTCGATACGAGCAGTACTTC | NA | TRBJ2-7 | 12 | TRBV6-6 | NA
CASCRGGSSYEQYF | TGTGCCAGCTGTCGCGGGGGTTCCTCCTACGAGCAGTACTTC | NA | TRBJ2-7 | 14 | TRBV6-6 | TRBD2
CASSRQGTPDTQYF | TGTGCCAGCAGCCGACAGGGAACGCCAGATACGCAGTATTTT | NA | TRBJ2-3 | 14 | TRBV14 | TRBD1
CASSLLTATGELFF | TGCGCCAGCAGCTTGTTGACAGCCACCGGGGAGCTGTTTTTT | NA | TRBJ2-2 | 14 | TRBV5-1 | NA
CSALASGSRSSYNEQFF | TGCAGTGCTCTGGCTAGCGGGAGCCGGAGCTCCTACAATGAGCAGTTCTTC | NA | TRBJ2-1 | 17 | TRBV20-1 | TRBD2
CAWSEGESSYNEQFF | TGTGCCTGGAGTGAGGGCGAAAGCTCCTACAATGAGCAGTTCTTC | NA | TRBJ2-1 | 15 | TRBV30 | NA
CASSQDMNTEAFF | TGTGCCAGCAGCCAAGATATGAACACTGAAGCTTTCTTT | NA | TRBJ1-1 | 13 | TRBV14 | NA
CASSSLSGTGKQQETQYF | TGTGCCAGCAGTTCACTTAGCGGGACAGGGAAACAACAAGAGACCCAGTACTTC | once | TRBJ2-5 | 18 | TRBV12-3/TRBV12-4 | NA
CSAPGLAGRQETQYF | TGCAGTGCCCCGGGACTAGCGGGAAGACAAGAGACCCAGTACTTC | NA | TRBJ2-5 | 15 | TRBV20-1 | TRBD2
CATKQGAESYGYTF | TGTGCCACCAAACAGGGGGCTGAGTCCTATGGCTACACCTTC | NA | TRBJ1-2 | 14 | TRBV15 | TRBD1
CASRSGGTLYEQYF | TGTGCCAGTAGGTCCGGCGGGACCCTCTACGAGCAGTACTTC | once | TRBJ2-7 | 14 | TRBV19 | NA
CASSPGLNTEAFF | TGTGCCAGCTCACCCGGACTCAACACTGAAGCTTTCTTT | NA | TRBJ1-1 | 13 | TRBV18 | NA
CSAPKGVGYGYTF | TGCAGTGCTCCGAAGGGGGTGGGCTATGGCTACACCTTC | NA | TRBJ1-2 | 13 | TRBV20-1 | NA
CSARAAGGYSEQYF | TGCAGTGCTAGAGCAGCGGGAGGGTACTCCGAGCAGTACTTC | NA | TRBJ2-7 | 14 | TRBV20-1 | TRBD2
CASSPDSYTGELFF | TGTGCCAGCAGCCCTGACAGCTACACCGGGGAGCTGTTTTTT | NA | TRBJ2-2 | 14 | TRBV14 | NA
CASSRRDDYGYTF | TGTGCCAGCAGCCGCCGGGATGACTATGGCTACACCTTC | NA | TRBJ1-2 | 13 | TRBV9 | NA
CASSVAGMDEQFF | TGTGCCAGCAGCGTTGCAGGGATGGATGAGCAGTTCTTC | once | TRBJ2-1 | 13 | TRBV9 | NA